This T cell receptor beta chain was profiled in a study of regulatory T cells in long-lasting Graves disease. Points from the study as a whole: Persistent disease samples used TRBV28, TRBJ1-2 and TRBJ2-5 preferentially. Newly diagnosed Graves' patients had higher TCR diversity than persistent ones. Accuracy might have suffered from few samples.

The CDR3 has 17 amino acids. The trim removed 6 bases at V and 4 bases at J, leaving 13 bases unmatched. Germline CDR1 MDHEN, CDR2 SYDVKM. Specified time point: newly diagnosed GD, antithyroid drugs for less than 3 months. From PBMCs, RNA was extracted and then used to make the TCR library. This clonotype was recorded many times. Its antigen is unknown. Relying on iRepertoire HTBI primers and Arm-PCR of CDR3 regions, the team built TCR beta libraries. TCRdb used MiXCR to reprocess the multiplex PCR reads, holding one entry per CDR3 protein. Among over 350,000 distinct CDR3 sequences listed, 12% to 15% were seen once. This sample also belongs to another study, concerning T cells in Graves' hyperthyroidism and ophthalmopathy. That source adds: Clonotypes that were expanded in thyroid above 0.001 mostly appeared in blood too.

This receptor was taken from a woman in her forties or fifties with Graves disease. This chain joins TRBV28 and TRBJ2-2, with 8 bases that match TRBD2. Sample: peripheral blood mononuclear cells (PBMCs), taken at new diagnosis, from a patient treated with antithyroid drugs. CDR3 in amino acids: CASRAGKAGAGTGELFF. The CDR3 region has the DNA TGTGCCAGCAGAGCGGGGAAAGCGGGAGCAGGCACCGGGGAGCTGTTTTTT.